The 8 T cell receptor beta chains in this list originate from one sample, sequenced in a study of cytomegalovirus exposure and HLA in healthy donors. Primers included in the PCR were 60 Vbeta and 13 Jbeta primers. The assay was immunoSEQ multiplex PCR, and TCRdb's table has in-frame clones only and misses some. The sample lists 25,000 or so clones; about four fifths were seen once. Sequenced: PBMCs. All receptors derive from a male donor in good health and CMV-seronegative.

The CDR3 here is CASSLSRTDTQYF. The CDR3 nucleotides read TGTGCCAGCAGTTTATCGAGGACAGATACGCAGTATTTT. This rearrangement joins TRBV27 to TRBJ2-3, with D unclear. Germline CDR1 MNHEY, CDR2 SMNVEV (reference sequence). CDR3 size: 13 residues. V was shortened by 0 bases and J by 3 bases, with 4 bases between the two germline ends.

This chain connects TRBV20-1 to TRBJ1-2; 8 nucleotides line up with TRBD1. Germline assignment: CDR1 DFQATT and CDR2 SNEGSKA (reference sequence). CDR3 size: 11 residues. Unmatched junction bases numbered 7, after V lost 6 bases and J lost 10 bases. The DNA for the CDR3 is TGCAGTGCGGGCGGACAGGGAGTCTACACCTTC. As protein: CSAGGQGVYTF.

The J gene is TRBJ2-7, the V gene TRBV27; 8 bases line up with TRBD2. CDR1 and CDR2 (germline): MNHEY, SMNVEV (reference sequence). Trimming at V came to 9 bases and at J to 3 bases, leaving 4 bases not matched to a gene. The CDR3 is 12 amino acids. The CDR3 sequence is CASRTSSYEQYF. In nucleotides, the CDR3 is TGTGCCAGTAGGACTAGCAGCTACGAGCAGTACTTC.

CDR3 in amino acids: CASSQDTVRGNQANYGYTF. Written as DNA, the CDR3 is TGCGCCAGCAGCCAAGATACTGTCAGGGGTAATCAAGCTAACTATGGCTACACCTTC. This sequence joins TRBV4-3 and TRBJ1-2; D possibly corresponds to TRBD1 (6 bases). Trimming took 0 bases from V and 0 from J, leaving 20 bases between them. The CDR3 contains 19 residues. Germline CDR1 reads LGHNA; CDR2 reads YSLEER.

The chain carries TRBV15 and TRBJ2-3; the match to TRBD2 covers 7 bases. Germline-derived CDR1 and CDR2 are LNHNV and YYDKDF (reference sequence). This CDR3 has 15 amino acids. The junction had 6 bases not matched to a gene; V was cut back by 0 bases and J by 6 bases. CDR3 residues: CATSRDAGVADTQYF. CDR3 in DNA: TGTGCCACCAGCAGAGATGCGGGGGTAGCGGATACGCAGTATTTT. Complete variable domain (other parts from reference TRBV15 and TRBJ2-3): DAMVIQNPRYQVTQFGKPVTLSCSQTLNHNVMYWYQQKSSQAPKLLFHYYDKDFNNEADTPDNFQSRRPNTSFCFLDIRSPGLGDTAMYLCATSRDAGVADTQYFGPGTRLTVL.

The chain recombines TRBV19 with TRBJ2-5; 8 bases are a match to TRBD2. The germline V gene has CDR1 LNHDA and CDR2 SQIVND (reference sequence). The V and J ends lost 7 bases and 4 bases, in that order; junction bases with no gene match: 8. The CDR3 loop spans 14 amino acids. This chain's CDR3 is CASKNGRAGETQYF. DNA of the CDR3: TGTGCCAGTAAAAACGGGAGGGCAGGAGAGACCCAGTACTTC.

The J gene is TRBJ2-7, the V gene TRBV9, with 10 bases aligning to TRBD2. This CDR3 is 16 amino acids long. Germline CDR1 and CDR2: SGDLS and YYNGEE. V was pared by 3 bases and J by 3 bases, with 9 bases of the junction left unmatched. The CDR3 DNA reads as TGTGCCAGCAGCGCGGGAGGACTAGCGGCATTCTACGAGCAGTACTTC. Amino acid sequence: CASSAGGLAAFYEQYF.

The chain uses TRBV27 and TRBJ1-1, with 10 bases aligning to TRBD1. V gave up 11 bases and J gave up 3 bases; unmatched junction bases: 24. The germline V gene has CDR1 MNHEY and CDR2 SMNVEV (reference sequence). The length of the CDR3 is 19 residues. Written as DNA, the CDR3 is TGTGCCGTTCCGCCGGGACAGGGGCTCTATGGGCATTGGGACACTGAAGCTTTCTTT. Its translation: CAVPPGQGLYGHWDTEAFF.